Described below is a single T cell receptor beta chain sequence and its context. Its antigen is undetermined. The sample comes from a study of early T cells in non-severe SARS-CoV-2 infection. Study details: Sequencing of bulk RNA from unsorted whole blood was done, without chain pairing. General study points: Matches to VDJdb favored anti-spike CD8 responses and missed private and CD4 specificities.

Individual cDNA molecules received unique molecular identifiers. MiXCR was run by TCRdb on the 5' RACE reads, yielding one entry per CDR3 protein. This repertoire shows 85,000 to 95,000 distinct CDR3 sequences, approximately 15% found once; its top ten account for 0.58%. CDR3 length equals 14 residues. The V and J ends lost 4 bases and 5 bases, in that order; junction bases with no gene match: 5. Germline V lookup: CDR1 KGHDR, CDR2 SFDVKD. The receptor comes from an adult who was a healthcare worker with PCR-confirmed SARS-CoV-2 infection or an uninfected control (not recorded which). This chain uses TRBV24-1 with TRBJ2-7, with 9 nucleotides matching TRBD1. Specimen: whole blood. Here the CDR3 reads CATSETGQGNEQYV. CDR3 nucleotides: TGTGCCACCAGTGAAACGGGACAGGGCAACGAGCAGTACGTC.